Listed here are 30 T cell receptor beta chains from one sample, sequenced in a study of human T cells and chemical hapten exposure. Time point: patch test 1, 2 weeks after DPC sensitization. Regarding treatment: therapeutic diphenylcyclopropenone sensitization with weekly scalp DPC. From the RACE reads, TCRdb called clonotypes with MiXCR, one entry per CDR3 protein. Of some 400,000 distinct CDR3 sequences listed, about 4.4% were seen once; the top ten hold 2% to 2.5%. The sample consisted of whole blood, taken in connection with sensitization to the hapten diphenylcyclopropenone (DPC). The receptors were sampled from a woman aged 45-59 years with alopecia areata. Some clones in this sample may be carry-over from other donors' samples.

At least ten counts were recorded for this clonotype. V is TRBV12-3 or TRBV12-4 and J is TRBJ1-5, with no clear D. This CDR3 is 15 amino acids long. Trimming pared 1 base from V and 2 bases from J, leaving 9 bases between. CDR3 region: CASSLGTLGNQPQHF. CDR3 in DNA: TGTGCCAGCAGTTTAGGGACCCTTGGCAATCAGCCCCAGCATTTT.

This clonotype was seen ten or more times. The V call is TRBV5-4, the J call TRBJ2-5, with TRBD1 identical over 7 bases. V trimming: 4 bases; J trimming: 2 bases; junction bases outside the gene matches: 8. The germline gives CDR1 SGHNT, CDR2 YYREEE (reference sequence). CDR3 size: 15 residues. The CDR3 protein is CASSLPGQEQETQYF. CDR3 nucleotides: TGTGCCAGCAGCCTACCCGGACAGGAACAAGAGACCCAGTACTTC.

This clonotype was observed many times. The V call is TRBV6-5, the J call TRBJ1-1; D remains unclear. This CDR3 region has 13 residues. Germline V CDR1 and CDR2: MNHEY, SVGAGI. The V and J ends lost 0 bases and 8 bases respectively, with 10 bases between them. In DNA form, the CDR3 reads TGTGCCAGCAGTTACTCCAATCTTGACGAAGCTTTCTTT. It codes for CASSYSNLDEAFF.

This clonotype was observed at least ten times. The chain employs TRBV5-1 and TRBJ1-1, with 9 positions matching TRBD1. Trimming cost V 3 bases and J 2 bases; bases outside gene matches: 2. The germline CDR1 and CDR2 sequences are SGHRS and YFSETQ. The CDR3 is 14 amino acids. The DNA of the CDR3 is TGCGCCAGCAGCTGGGACAGGGTAAACACTGAAGCTTTCTTT. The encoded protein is CASSWDRVNTEAFF.

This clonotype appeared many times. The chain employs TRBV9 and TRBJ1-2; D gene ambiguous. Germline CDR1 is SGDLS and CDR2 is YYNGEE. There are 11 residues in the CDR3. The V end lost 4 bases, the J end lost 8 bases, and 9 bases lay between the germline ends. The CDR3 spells CASSSREGYTF. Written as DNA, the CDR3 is TGTGCCAGCAGCTCCAGAGAAGGCTACACCTTC.

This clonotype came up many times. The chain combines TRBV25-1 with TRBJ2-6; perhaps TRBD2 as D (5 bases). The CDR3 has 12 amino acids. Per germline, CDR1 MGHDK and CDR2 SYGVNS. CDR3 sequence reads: CAGSSGANVLTF. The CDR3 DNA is TGTGCAGGGAGCTCTGGGGCCAACGTCCTGACTTTC.

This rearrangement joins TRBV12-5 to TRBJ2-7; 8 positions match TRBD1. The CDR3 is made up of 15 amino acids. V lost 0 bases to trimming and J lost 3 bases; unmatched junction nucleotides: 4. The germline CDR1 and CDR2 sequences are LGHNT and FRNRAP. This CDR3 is CASGLVTGEVYEQYF. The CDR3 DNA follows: TGTGCTAGTGGTTTGGTGACAGGGGAGGTCTACGAGCAGTACTTC.

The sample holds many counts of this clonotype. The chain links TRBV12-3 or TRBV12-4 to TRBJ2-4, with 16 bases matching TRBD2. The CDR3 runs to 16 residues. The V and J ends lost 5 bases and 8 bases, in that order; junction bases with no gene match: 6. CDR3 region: CASSPGLAGGVDIQYF. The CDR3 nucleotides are TGTGCCAGCAGTCCGGGACTAGCGGGGGGGGTGGACATTCAGTACTTC.

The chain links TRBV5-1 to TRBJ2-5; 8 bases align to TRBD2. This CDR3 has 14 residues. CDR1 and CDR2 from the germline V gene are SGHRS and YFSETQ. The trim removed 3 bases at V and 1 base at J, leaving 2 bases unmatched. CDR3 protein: CASSWGLVQETQYF. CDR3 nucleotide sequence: TGCGCCAGCAGCTGGGGACTAGTCCAAGAGACCCAGTACTTC.

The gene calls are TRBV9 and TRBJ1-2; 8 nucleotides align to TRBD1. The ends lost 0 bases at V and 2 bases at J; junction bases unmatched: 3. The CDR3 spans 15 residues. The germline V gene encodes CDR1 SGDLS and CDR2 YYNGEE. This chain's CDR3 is CASSVGAGGNYGYTF. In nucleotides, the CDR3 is TGTGCCAGCAGCGTAGGAGCAGGGGGCAACTATGGCTACACCTTC.

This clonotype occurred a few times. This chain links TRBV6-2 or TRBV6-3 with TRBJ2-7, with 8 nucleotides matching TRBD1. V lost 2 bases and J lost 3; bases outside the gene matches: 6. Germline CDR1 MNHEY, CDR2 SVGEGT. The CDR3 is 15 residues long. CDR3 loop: CASSYPGQGIYEQYF. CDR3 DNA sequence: TGTGCCAGCAGTTACCCCGGACAGGGCATCTACGAGCAGTACTTC.

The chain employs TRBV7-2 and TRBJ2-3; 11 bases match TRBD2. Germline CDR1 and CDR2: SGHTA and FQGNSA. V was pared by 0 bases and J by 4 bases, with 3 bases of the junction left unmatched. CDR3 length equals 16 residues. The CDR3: CASSLAGSGGADTQYF. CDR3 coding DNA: TGTGCCAGCAGCTTAGCGGGTAGCGGGGGGGCAGATACGCAGTATTTT.

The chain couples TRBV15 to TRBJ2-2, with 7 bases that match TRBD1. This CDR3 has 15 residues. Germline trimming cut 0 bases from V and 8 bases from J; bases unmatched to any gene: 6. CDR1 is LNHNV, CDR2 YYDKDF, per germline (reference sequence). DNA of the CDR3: TGTGCCACCAGCAGAGATAGGGGGCCTGGAGGGGAGCTGTTTTTT. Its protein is CATSRDRGPGGELFF.

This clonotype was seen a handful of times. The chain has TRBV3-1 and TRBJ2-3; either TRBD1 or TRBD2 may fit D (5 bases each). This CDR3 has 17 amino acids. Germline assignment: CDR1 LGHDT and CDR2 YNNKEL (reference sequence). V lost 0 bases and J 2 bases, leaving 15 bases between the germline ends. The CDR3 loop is CASSQDGKGPNTDTQYF. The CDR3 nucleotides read TGTGCCAGCAGCCAAGATGGGAAGGGACCTAACACAGATACGCAGTATTTT.

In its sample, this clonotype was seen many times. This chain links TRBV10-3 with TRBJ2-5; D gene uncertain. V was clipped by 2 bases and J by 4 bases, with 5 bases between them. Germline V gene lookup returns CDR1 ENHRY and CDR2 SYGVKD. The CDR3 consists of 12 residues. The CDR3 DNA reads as TGTGCCATCAGTGAGGCCCGAGAGACCCAGTACTTC. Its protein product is CAISEARETQYF.

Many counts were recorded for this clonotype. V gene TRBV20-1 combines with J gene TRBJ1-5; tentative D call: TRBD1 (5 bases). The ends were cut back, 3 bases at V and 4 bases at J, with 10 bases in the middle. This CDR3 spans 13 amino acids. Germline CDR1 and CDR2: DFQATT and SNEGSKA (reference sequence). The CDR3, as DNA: TGCAGTGCTAGGCAGGGTTGGAATCAGCCCCAGCATTTT. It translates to CSARQGWNQPQHF.

The CDR3 sequence is CASSLARVGMNEKLFF. CDR3 sequence (DNA): TGTGCCAGCAGCTTAGCCAGGGTGGGGATGAACGAAAAACTGTTTTTT. The V gene is TRBV7-6, the J gene TRBJ1-4; D might be TRBD1 (5 bases). The CDR3 sequence is 16 residues long. CDR1 and CDR2 (germline): SGHVS, FNYEAQ. V dropped 0 bases and J dropped 8 bases, with 16 bases sitting between them.

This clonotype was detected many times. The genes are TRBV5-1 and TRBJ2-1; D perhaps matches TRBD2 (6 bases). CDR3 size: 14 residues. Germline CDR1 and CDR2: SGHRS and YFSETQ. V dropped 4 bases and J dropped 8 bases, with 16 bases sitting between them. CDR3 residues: CASSKGLDYDEQFF. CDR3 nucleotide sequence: TGCGCCAGCAGCAAGGGACTTGATTACGATGAGCAGTTCTTC.

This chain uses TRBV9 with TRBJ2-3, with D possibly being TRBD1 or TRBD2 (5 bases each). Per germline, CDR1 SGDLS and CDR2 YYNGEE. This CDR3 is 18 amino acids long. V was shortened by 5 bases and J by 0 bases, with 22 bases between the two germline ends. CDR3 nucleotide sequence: TGTGCCAGCAGTTATCGAGGGATGGGGACGGCCAGCACAGATACGCAGTATTTT. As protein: CASSYRGMGTASTDTQYF.

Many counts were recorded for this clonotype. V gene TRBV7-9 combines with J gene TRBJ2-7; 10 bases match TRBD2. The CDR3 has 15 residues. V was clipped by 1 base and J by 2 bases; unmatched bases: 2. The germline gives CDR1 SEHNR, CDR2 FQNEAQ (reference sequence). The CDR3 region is CASSLGTSGTYEQYF. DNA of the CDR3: TGTGCCAGCAGCTTAGGTACTAGCGGGACCTACGAGCAGTACTTC.

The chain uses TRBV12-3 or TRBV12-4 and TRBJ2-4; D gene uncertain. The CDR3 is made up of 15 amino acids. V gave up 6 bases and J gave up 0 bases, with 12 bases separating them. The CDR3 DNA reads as TGTGCCAGCAGCGACACACCGCTAGCCAAAAACATTCAGTACTTC. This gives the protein CASSDTPLAKNIQYF.

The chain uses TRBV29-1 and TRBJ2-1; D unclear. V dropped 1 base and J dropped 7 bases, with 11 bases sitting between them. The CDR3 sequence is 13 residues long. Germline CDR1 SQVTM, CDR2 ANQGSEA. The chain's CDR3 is CSVEAHPGNEQFF. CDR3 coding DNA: TGCAGCGTTGAAGCCCATCCTGGGAATGAGCAGTTCTTC.

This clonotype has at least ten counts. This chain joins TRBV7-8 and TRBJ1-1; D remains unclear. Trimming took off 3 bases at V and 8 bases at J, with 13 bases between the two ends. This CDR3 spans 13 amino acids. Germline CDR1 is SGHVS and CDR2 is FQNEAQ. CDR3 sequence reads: CASSFPRTGEAFF. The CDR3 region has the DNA TGTGCCAGCAGCTTTCCCAGAACGGGGGAAGCTTTCTTT.

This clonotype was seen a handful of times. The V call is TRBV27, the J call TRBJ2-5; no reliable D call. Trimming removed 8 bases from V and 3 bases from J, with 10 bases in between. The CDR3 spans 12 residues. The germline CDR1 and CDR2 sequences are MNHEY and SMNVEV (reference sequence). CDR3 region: CASGRPKETQYF. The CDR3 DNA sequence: TGTGCCAGCGGTCGTCCCAAAGAGACCCAGTACTTC.

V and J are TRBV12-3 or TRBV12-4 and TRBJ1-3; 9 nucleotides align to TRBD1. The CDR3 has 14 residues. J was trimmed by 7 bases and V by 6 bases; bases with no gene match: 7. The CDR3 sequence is CASRPRTGVNTIYF. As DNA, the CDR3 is TGTGCCAGCAGGCCCCGGACAGGGGTGAACACCATATATTTT.

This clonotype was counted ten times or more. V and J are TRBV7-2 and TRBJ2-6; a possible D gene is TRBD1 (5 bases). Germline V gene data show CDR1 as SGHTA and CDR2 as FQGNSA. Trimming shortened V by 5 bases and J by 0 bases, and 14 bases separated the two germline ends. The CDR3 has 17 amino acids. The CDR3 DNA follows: TGTGCCAGCAGCCCCTCGACAGCAGGCTCTGGGGCCAACGTCCTGACTTTC. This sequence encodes CASSPSTAGSGANVLTF.

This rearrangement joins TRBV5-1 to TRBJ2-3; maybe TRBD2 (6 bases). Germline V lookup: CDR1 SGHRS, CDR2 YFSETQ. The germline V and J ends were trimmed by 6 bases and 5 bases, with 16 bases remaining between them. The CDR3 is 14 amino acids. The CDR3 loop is CASIPIPGEDTQYF. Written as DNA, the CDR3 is TGCGCCAGCATCCCCATTCCGGGAGAAGATACGCAGTATTTT.

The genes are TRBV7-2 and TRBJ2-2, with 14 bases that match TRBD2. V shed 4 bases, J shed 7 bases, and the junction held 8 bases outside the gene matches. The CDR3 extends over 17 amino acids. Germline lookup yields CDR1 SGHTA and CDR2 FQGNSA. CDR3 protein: CASSWGLAGDLNGELFF. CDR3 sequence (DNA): TGTGCCAGCAGCTGGGGACTAGCGGGGGACCTCAACGGGGAGCTGTTTTTT.

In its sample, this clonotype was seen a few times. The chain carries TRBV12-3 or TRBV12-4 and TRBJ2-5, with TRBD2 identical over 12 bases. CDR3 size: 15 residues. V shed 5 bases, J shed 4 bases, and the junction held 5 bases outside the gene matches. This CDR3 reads CASSPSGGARETQYF. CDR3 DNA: TGTGCCAGCAGTCCTAGCGGGGGGGCTCGAGAGACCCAGTACTTC.

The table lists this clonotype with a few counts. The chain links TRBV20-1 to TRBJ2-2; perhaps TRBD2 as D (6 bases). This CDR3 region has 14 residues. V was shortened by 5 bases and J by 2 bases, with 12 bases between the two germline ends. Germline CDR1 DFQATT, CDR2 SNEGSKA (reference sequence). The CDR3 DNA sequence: TGCAGTGCTCGACCGGGACTCAACACCGGGGAGCTGTTTTTT. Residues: CSARPGLNTGELFF.